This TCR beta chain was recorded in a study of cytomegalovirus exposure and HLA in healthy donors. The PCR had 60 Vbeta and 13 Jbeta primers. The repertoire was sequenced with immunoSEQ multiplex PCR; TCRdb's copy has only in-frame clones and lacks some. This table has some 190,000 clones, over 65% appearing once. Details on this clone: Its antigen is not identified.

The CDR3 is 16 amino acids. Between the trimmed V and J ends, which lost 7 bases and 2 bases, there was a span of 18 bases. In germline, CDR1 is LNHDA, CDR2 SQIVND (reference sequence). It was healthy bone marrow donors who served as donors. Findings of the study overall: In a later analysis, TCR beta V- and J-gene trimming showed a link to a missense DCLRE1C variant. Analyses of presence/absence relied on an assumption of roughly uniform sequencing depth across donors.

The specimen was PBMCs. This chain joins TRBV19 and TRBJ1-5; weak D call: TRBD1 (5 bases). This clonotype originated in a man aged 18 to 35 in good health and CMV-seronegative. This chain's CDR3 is CASKEVGTERNQPQHF. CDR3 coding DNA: TGTGCCAGTAAGGAGGTCGGGACTGAACGCAATCAGCCCCAGCATTTT. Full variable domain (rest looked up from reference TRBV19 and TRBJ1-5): DGGITQSPKYLFRKEGQNVTLSCEQNLNHDAMYWYRQDPGQGLRLIYYSQIVNDFQKGDIAEGYSVSREKKESFPLTVTSAQKNPTAFYLCASKEVGTERNQPQHFGDGTRLSIL.